These T cell receptor beta chains were read from a single sample in a study of blood T cell repertoires in COVID-19. The method was immunoSEQ multiplex PCR; TCRdb's version includes in-frame clones alone and lacks a portion of them. The data contain about 42,000 clones, 89% of them singletons. The sample taken for sequencing was peripheral blood. Receptor source: a human donor in a cohort sampled during active COVID-19. Both conserved end residues are part of each CDR3. Fields, in order: clone size, V gene, D gene, J gene, CDR3 DNA, CDR3 protein. A D gene is named only where the DNA matches it firmly. The size field is filled for only some rows; it gives once, few, many or a size class.

>.|TRBV5-1|.|TRBJ2-7
TGCGCCAGCAGGGAAACTAGTTTGTACGAGCAGTACTTC
CASRETSLYEQYF
>.|TRBV30|.|TRBJ2-1
TGTGCCTGGAGTGTGGAGGGTCGGAATGAGCAGTTCTTC
CAWSVEGRNEQFF
>.|TRBV27|TRBD2|TRBJ2-1
TGTGCCAGCAGTTTTTTGTCTAGCGGTGAGCAGTTCTTC
CASSFLSSGEQFF
>.|TRBV7-6|TRBD1|TRBJ2-5
TGTGCCAGCAGCTTAGGGTACCGACAGGGCCAAGAGACCCAGTACTTC
CASSLGYRQGQETQYF
>.|TRBV7-2|TRBD2|TRBJ2-7
TGTGCCAGCAGCTCGTGGACTAGCGGGGGGGCCTACGAGCAGTACTTC
CASSSWTSGGAYEQYF
>.|TRBV7-9|.|TRBJ2-6
TGTGCCAGCAGCTTACTTCGCTCTGGGGCCAACGTCCTGACTTTC
CASSLLRSGANVLTF
>.|TRBV5-4|.|TRBJ1-2
TGTGCCAGCAGCTTGACCGGGGTCCGATATGGCTACACCTTC
CASSLTGVRYGYTF
>.|TRBV19|TRBD1|TRBJ2-5
TGTGCCAGTAGACGGGACAGGGGCCCTCAAGAGACCCAGTACTTC
CASRRDRGPQETQYF
>.|TRBV7-7|TRBD2|TRBJ2-2
TGTGCCAGCAGCTTAGTAGTAGCGGGGGACTCGAACACCGGGGAGCTGTTTTTT
CASSLVVAGDSNTGELFF
>.|TRBV30|.|TRBJ1-2
TGTGCCTGGAGTGTAGAGGACAGAAATGGCTACACCTTC
CAWSVEDRNGYTF
>.|TRBV11-2|.|TRBJ2-7
TGTGCCTGTGGAGGGCACTACGAGCAGTACTTC
CACGGHYEQYF
>few|TRBV11-3|.|TRBJ2-2
TGTGCCAGCACGCCCTCGGGACAGAACACCGGGGAGCTGTTTTTT
CASTPSGQNTGELFF
>.|TRBV10-1|TRBD1|TRBJ2-2
TGCGCCAGCAGCCCGACCGGGACAGGGCATATCGGGGAGCTGTTTTTT
CASSPTGTGHIGELFF
>.|TRBV29-1|.|TRBJ2-7
TGCAGCGTTACTCTAGTTGGATACGAGCAGTACTTC
CSVTLVGYEQYF
>.|TRBV13|.|TRBJ1-2
TGTGCCAGCGAAAGAAGGGGCTATGGCTACACCTTC
CASERRGYGYTF
>.|TRBV12-5|TRBD1|TRBJ2-3
TGTGCTAGTGGTTTGGGGACAGGGGGCTCGACGCAGTATTTT
CASGLGTGGSTQYF
>.|TRBV7-8|TRBD1|TRBJ1-1
TGTGCCAGCAGCTTAGGCGGGACAGTAAACACTGAAGCTTTCTTT
CASSLGGTVNTEAFF
>.|TRBV7-6|.|TRBJ2-7
TGTGCCAGCAGCTTAATGGCCGATCACTACGAGCAGTACTTC
CASSLMADHYEQYF
>.|TRBV9|.|TRBJ2-1
TGTGCCAGCAGCGTAACGCGGTTCTACAATGAGCAGTTCTTC
CASSVTRFYNEQFF
>.|TRBV5-4|TRBD1|TRBJ2-7
TGTGCCAGCAGCAGCGCCGGGACAGAGAGATACGAGCAGTACTTC
CASSSAGTERYEQYF
>once|TRBV21-1|.|TRBJ1-2
TGTGCCAGCAGCAAAGGAAGGGGAAGGCATGGCTACACCTTC
CASSKGRGRHGYTF
>.|TRBV7-9|.|TRBJ2-7
TGTGCCAGCAGCCGGGACACCTACGAGCAGTACTTC
CASSRDTYEQYF
>.|TRBV10-1|.|TRBJ1-1
TGCGCCAGCAGTGAGACGACATGGACTGAAGCTTTCTTT
CASSETTWTEAFF
>.|TRBV19|.|TRBJ1-2
TGTGCCAGTAGTCTCCACAGGAACTATGGCTACACCTTC
CASSLHRNYGYTF
>.|TRBV6-1|.|TRBJ2-4
TGTGCCAGCAGTGAATGGCAGGGTGAAGGCATTCAGTACTTC
CASSEWQGEGIQYF
>.|TRBV2|TRBD2|TRBJ2-1
TGTGCCAGCTTTAGCGGGAGCTCCTACAATGAGCAGTTCTTC
CASFSGSSYNEQFF
>.|TRBV21-1|.|TRBJ1-5
TGTGCCAGCAGCTCGTCAGGAGGGGTAGGACAGCCCCAGCATTTT
CASSSSGGVGQPQHF
>.|TRBV2|TRBD2|TRBJ2-3
TGTGCCAGCAAAACCCTGACTAGCGGCGGCACAGATACGCAGTATTTT
CASKTLTSGGTDTQYF
>few|TRBV12-3/TRBV12-4|.|TRBJ2-5
TGTGCCACCTCGGACAGGGAGGGAGAGACCCAGTACTTC
CATSDREGETQYF
>.|TRBV5-4|.|TRBJ2-7
TGTGCCAGCAAACAGGGACCTACCTACGAGCAGTACTTC
CASKQGPTYEQYF
>.|TRBV5-1|.|TRBJ2-1
TGCGCCAGCAGCCGAGCACTAGGGTTTGACAATGAGCAGTTCTTC
CASSRALGFDNEQFF
>.|TRBV10-3|.|TRBJ2-2
TGTGCCATCAGTGAGTCGATCGGGAACACCGGGGAGCTGTTTTTT
CAISESIGNTGELFF
>.|TRBV7-2|TRBD1|TRBJ1-6
TGTGCCAGCAGCCCCGACAGGGGGCAGTCACCCCTCCACTTT
CASSPDRGQSPLHF
>.|TRBV29-1|TRBD1|TRBJ1-4
TGCAGCTTTACGACAGGGGCGACTAATGAAAAACTGTTTTTT
CSFTTGATNEKLFF
>.|TRBV7-9|.|TRBJ2-3
TGTGCCAGCAGCTTTCCCCCGGGCACAGATACGCAGTATTTT
CASSFPPGTDTQYF
>.|TRBV24-1|TRBD2|TRBJ2-1
TGTGCCACCAGTGCCGGGACTACAGAGTTCTCCTACAATGAGCAGTTCTTC
CATSAGTTEFSYNEQFF
>.|TRBV7-6|.|TRBJ2-5
TGTGCCAGCAGCTTAGGCGGGGTAGCATTTGGGGAGACCCAGTACTTC
CASSLGGVAFGETQYF
>.|TRBV3-1/TRBV3-2|.|TRBJ1-6
TGTGCCAGCAGCCTAACAGGGTCATGGAGCTCCTATAATTCACCCCTCCACTTT
CASSLTGSWSSYNSPLHF
>.|TRBV7-6|.|TRBJ2-7
TGTGCCAGCAGCTTAGGGCTGTGGGCACCCATCTCGGTTGAGCAGTACTTC
CASSLGLWAPISVEQYF
>.|TRBV19|.|TRBJ2-2
TGTGCCAGTAGTATAGATCAGGGAACCGGGGAGCTGTTTTTT
CASSIDQGTGELFF
>.|TRBV29-1|TRBD2|TRBJ2-7
TGCAGCGTTGAAGGAGGCGGGAGTAAGTACGAGCAGTACTTC
CSVEGGGSKYEQYF
>.|TRBV4-2|.|TRBJ2-7
TGTGCCAGCAGCCCTTTCGGGTACGAGCAGTACTTC
CASSPFGYEQYF
>.|TRBV6-5|.|TRBJ1-1
TGTGCCAGCAGTTACTCGATTGACAGTCCTGAAGCTTTCTTT
CASSYSIDSPEAFF
>few|TRBV6-6|.|TRBJ1-6
TGTGCCAGCAGTTCATTTAATTCACCCCTCCACTTT
CASSSFNSPLHF
>.|TRBV7-2|TRBD1|TRBJ2-1
TGTGCCAGCAGCTCACAGGGGGCGTTATACGGTGGCTATGAGCAGTTCTTC
CASSSQGALYGGYEQFF
>once|TRBV6-5|TRBD2|TRBJ2-5
TGTGCCAGCAGCCAACTAGCGGGGTCCCAAGAGACCCAGTACTTC
CASSQLAGSQETQYF
>.|TRBV5-1|TRBD1|TRBJ2-3
TGCGCCAGCAGCTCCGCGACAGGGGATTGGGCAGATACGCAGTATTTT
CASSSATGDWADTQYF
>.|TRBV19|TRBD2|TRBJ2-2
TGTGCCAGTATAAAGCGGGAGGGCCTCACCGGGGAGCTGTTTTTT
CASIKREGLTGELFF
>.|TRBV6-5|.|TRBJ1-5
TGTGCCAGCAGGACAGGCGTTGGCAATCAGCCCCAGCATTTT
CASRTGVGNQPQHF
>.|TRBV9|TRBD1|TRBJ2-1
TGTGCCAGCAGCGCCTCCGGGACAGACAATGAGCAGTTCTTC
CASSASGTDNEQFF
>.|TRBV4-2|.|TRBJ2-2
TGTGCCAGCAGCCAAGGACAGGACACCGGGGAGCTGTTTTTT
CASSQGQDTGELFF
>.|TRBV12-3/TRBV12-4|.|TRBJ2-7
TGTGCCAGCAGTTTTAATGGGGCCCACGAGCAGTACTTC
CASSFNGAHEQYF
>.|TRBV5-6|.|TRBJ2-2
TGTGCCAGCAGCTTGGACTGGAACACCGGGGAGCTGTTTTTT
CASSLDWNTGELFF
>.|TRBV10-1|.|TRBJ2-7
TGCGCCAGCAGTGAGTCCACATCCGAGCAGTACTTC
CASSESTSEQYF